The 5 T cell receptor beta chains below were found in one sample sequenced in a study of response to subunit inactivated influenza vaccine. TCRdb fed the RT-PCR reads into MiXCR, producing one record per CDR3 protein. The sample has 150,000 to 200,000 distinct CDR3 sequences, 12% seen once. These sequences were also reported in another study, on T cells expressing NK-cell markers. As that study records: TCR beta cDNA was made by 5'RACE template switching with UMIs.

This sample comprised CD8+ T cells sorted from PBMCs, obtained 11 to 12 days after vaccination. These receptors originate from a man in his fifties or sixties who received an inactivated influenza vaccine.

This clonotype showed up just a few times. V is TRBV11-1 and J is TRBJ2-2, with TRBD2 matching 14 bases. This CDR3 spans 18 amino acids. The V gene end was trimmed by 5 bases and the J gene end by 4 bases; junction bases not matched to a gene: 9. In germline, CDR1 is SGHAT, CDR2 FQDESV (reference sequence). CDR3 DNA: TGTGCCAGCAGCCTCAGCCAGGGACTAGCGGGAGTCACCGGGGAGCTGTTTTTT. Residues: CASSLSQGLAGVTGELFF.

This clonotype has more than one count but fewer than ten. CDR3 protein: CASSLEGQGAYNEQFF. CDR3 DNA: TGTGCCAGCAGCTTAGAAGGACAGGGGGCCTACAATGAGCAGTTCTTC. This chain joins TRBV7-6 and TRBJ2-1; 10 bases are shared with TRBD1. The CDR3 spans 16 residues. Germline V gene data show CDR1 as SGHVS and CDR2 as FNYEAQ. J gave up 2 bases and V 1 base, and 2 bases lay outside the gene matches.

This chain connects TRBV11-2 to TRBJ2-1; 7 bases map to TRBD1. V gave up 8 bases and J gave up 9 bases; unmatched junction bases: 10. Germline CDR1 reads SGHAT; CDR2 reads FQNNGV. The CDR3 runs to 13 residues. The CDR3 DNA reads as TGTGCCAGCGTAGGGGGCGATTCCGGTGAGCAGTTCTTC. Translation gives CASVGGDSGEQFF.

Here the CDR3 DNA reads TGTGCCTGGAGTCCCTCCACCGGGACAGGGTTCTATGGCTACACCTTC. Protein: CAWSPSTGTGFYGYTF. This chain links TRBV30 with TRBJ1-2; 9 nucleotides agree with TRBD1. Germline lookup yields CDR1 GTSNPN and CDR2 SVGIG (reference sequence). The CDR3 is made up of 16 amino acids. After removal of 2 bases from V and 4 bases from J, the junction contained 11 bases not matched to a gene.

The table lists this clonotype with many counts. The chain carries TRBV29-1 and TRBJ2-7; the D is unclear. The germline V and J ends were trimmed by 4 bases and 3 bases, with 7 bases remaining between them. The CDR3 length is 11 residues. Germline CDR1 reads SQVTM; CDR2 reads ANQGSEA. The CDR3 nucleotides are TGCAGCGTTGCATCCAGCTACGAGCAGTACTTC. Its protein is CSVASSYEQYF.